This is a list of T cell receptor beta chains from one sample in a study of response to subunit inactivated influenza vaccine. Via MiXCR, TCRdb re-called the RT-PCR reads, giving one row per CDR3 protein. The sample contains 590,000 or so distinct CDR3 sequences, 12% to 15% of which appear only once. The input for sequencing was PBMCs from blood, taken roughly 2 weeks before vaccination. Source of these receptors: a man aged 50 or older who received an inactivated influenza vaccine. Each CDR3 is given with its conserved first and last residue. Each record gives: D gene, J gene, clone size, V gene, CDR3 DNA, CDR3 protein. D genes are given only for firm matches. Clone sizes are given selectively: once, few, many, or a class where the clone is expanded.

D: TRBD2; J: TRBJ2-7; size: few; V: TRBV11-2; DNA: TGTGCCAGCAGCCAAAGCAGGGGACTAGCGGGAGGGATGTACGAGCAGTACTTC; CDR3: CASSQSRGLAGGMYEQYF
D: TRBD1; J: TRBJ1-5; size: NA; V: TRBV7-9; DNA: TGTGCCAGCAGCCAGGGACAGGGCAGCAATCAGCCCCAGCATTTT; CDR3: CASSQGQGSNQPQHF
D: NA; J: TRBJ2-2; size: NA; V: TRBV15; DNA: TGTGCCACCAGGGAAGCCTCTGGGACCGGGGAGCTGTTTTTT; CDR3: CATREASGTGELFF
D: TRBD2; J: TRBJ2-1; size: NA; V: TRBV4-2; DNA: TGTGCCAGCAGCCAAGACCCAGCGGGGATACACAATGAGCAGTTCTTC; CDR3: CASSQDPAGIHNEQFF
D: NA; J: TRBJ1-1; size: few; V: TRBV14; DNA: TGTGCCAGCAGCCGGTTAGGGGGGACTGAAGCTTTCTTT; CDR3: CASSRLGGTEAFF
D: TRBD2; J: TRBJ2-1; size: NA; V: TRBV12-3/TRBV12-4; DNA: TGTGCCAGCAGTTCGGTGAGCGGGAGGGGTAATGAGCAGTTCTTC; CDR3: CASSSVSGRGNEQFF
D: NA; J: TRBJ2-2; size: few; V: TRBV15; DNA: TGTGCCACCAGTATCTCTCCCTCGGGGGAGCTGTTTTTT; CDR3: CATSISPSGELFF
D: NA; J: TRBJ1-1; size: many; V: TRBV29-1; DNA: TGCAGCGTTGAAGCTGGACGCCGAGGAGGGTGGGTTGAAGCTTTCTTT; CDR3: CSVEAGRRGGWVEAFF
D: TRBD1; J: TRBJ2-3; size: many; V: TRBV15; DNA: TGTGCCACCAGCATCCAGGGGGCAGGGGATACGCAGTATTTT; CDR3: CATSIQGAGDTQYF
D: NA; J: TRBJ2-2; size: many; V: TRBV5-1; DNA: TGCGCCAGCAGCTTCCCGGGCGGGGAGCTGTTTTTT; CDR3: CASSFPGGELFF
D: TRBD2; J: TRBJ2-3; size: few; V: TRBV24-1; DNA: TGTGCCACCAGTACTAGCGGGAGTCCAACAGATACGCAGTATTTT; CDR3: CATSTSGSPTDTQYF
D: TRBD2; J: TRBJ2-3; size: NA; V: TRBV15; DNA: TGTGCCACCAGCAGAGAGGCTAGCGGAGTCACAGATACGCAGTATTTT; CDR3: CATSREASGVTDTQYF
D: TRBD1; J: TRBJ2-5; size: NA; V: TRBV5-6; DNA: TGTGCCAGCAGCTTGGCCCCGAGACAGGGGAAGACCCAGTACTTC; CDR3: CASSLAPRQGKTQYF
D: TRBD2; J: TRBJ2-7; size: few; V: TRBV18; DNA: TGTGCCAGCTCACCATCGATGACTAGCGCGCTCGACGAGCAGTACTTC; CDR3: CASSPSMTSALDEQYF
D: NA; J: TRBJ2-2; size: many; V: TRBV4-3; DNA: TGCGCCAGCCGAAAGGGGGGGGCGGTCACCGGGGAGCTGTTTTTT; CDR3: CASRKGGAVTGELFF